These 29 T cell receptor beta chains share one sample of origin, sequenced in a study of neurological immune-mediated disorders. MiXCR, run by TCRdb on the 5' RACE reads, gives a single entry per CDR3 protein. Of tens of thousands of distinct CDR3 sequences in the sample, about 9.5% were seen once. Input material: PBMCs. Every receptor here comes from a man aged 50-59 years in good health.

Many counts were recorded for this clonotype. The J gene is TRBJ2-1, the V gene TRBV29-1; D is ambiguous. The CDR3 runs 12 residues. Germline V gene sequence: CDR1 SQVTM, CDR2 ANQGSEA. Deletions cut 3 bases from V and 5 bases from J, with 8 bases between. DNA of the CDR3: TGCAGCGTTGATGTACCAAACAATGAGCAGTTCTTC. Amino acid sequence: CSVDVPNNEQFF.

This clonotype was observed at least ten times. V and J are TRBV20-1 and TRBJ1-1; D uncertain. V shed 0 bases and J shed 1 base, with 12 bases lying between them. The CDR3 contains 15 residues. Germline values: CDR1 DFQATT, CDR2 SNEGSKA (reference sequence). CDR3 residues: CSARDGISTNTEAFF. In DNA, the CDR3 is TGCAGTGCTAGAGATGGGATATCGACGAACACTGAAGCTTTCTTT.

Notes on this clonotype: A much larger clone lies one base from this, so it may be a read error. This chain links TRBV29-1 with TRBJ1-5; D gene unclear. The germline V gene has CDR1 SQVTM and CDR2 ANQGSEA. The CDR3 contains 13 residues. With 4 bases removed from V and 6 bases from J, the gap between germline ends came to 13 bases. The CDR3 bases are TGCAGCGTTGCTGAGAGGGCATGTCAGCCCCAGCATTTT. Residues: CSVAERACQPQHF.

The sample holds many counts of this clonotype. The chain couples TRBV10-3 to TRBJ2-1, with 8 bases fitting TRBD1. V was clipped by 10 bases and J by 1 base; unmatched bases: 18. The CDR3 is 18 amino acids. Germline V gene sequence: CDR1 ENHRY, CDR2 SYGVKD. CDR3 in DNA: TGTGCCAACCACCCACGCCTCGGACAGGGAGCGTCCTACAATGAGCAGTTCTTC. It translates to CANHPRLGQGASYNEQFF.

This clonotype was seen a few times. The chain is built from TRBV7-9 and TRBJ1-4; a possible D gene is TRBD1 (5 bases). V lost 5 bases to trimming and J lost 8 bases, with 15 bases between them. The germline gives CDR1 SEHNR, CDR2 FQNEAQ (reference sequence). The CDR3 is made up of 14 amino acids. CDR3: CASSPGRGREKLFF. DNA of the CDR3: TGTGCCAGCAGCCCGGGACGTGGACGGGAAAAACTGTTTTTT.

At least ten counts were recorded for this clonotype. CDR3 sequence (DNA): TGTGCCAGCAGCGTCGGAGGCGGGGGAAACACCGGGGAGCTGTTTTTT. It yields the protein CASSVGGGGNTGELFF. The chain joins TRBV9 to TRBJ2-2; 7 bases match TRBD2. The length of the CDR3 is 16 residues. Trimming cost V 2 bases and J 2 bases; bases outside gene matches: 6. Germline-derived CDR1 and CDR2 are SGDLS and YYNGEE.

This clonotype was recorded many times. The genes are TRBV7-2 and TRBJ2-4; 8 bases line up with TRBD1. The CDR3 totals 14 residues. In germline, CDR1 is SGHTA, CDR2 FQGNSA. V was pared by 7 bases and J by 3 bases, with 5 bases of the junction left unmatched. This CDR3 is CASNPGQVKNIQYF. In DNA form, the CDR3 reads TGTGCCAGCAACCCGGGACAGGTCAAAAACATTCAGTACTTC. The full variable domain, in which reference TRBV7-2 and TRBJ2-4 provide the parts outside the CDR3, is GAGVSQSPSNKVTEKGKDVELRCDPISGHTALYWYRQSLGQGLEFLIYFQGNSAPDKSGLPSDRFSAERTGGSVSTLTIQRTQQEDSAVYLCASNPGQVKNIQYFGAGTRLSVL.

This clonotype was counted many times. The chain carries TRBV6-1 and TRBJ1-2, with D possibly being TRBD1 (6 bases). Trimming removed 5 bases at V and 0 bases at J, with 13 bases between. CDR3 length equals 15 residues. Germline V lookup: CDR1 MNHNS, CDR2 SASEGT. The CDR3 DNA reads as TGTGCCAGCAGTCCGGGGGCAGTTACTAACTATGGCTACACCTTC. Translated, it gives CASSPGAVTNYGYTF.

This clonotype was observed at least ten times. This rearrangement joins TRBV14 to TRBJ2-3; 7 bases are shared with TRBD1. Germline V gives CDR1 SGHDN, CDR2 FVKESK. The CDR3 is made up of 13 amino acids. V was clipped by 5 bases and J by 7 bases; unmatched bases: 6. As DNA, the CDR3 is TGTGCCAGCAGCTCAGACAGGGCAAATACGCAGTATTTT. Translation: CASSSDRANTQYF. Together with reference TRBV14 and TRBJ2-3, the CDR3 gives the full variable domain: EAGVTQFPSHSVIEKGQTVTLRCDPISGHDNLYWYRRVMGKEIKFLLHFVKESKQDESGMPNNRFLAERTGGTYSTLKVQPAELEDSGVYFCASSSDRANTQYFGPGTRLTVL.

This clonotype was counted many times. The rearrangement joins TRBV19 to TRBJ1-1; no reliable D call. This CDR3 has 14 amino acids. The germline CDR1 and CDR2 sequences are LNHDA and SQIVND (reference sequence). V lost 8 bases to trimming and J lost 0 bases, with 13 bases between them. Here the CDR3 reads CASADWLMNTEAFF. DNA of the CDR3: TGTGCCAGTGCGGACTGGTTAATGAACACTGAAGCTTTCTTT.

This clonotype was detected ten times or more. The chain combines TRBV7-9 with TRBJ1-2; possible D gene TRBD1, 6 bases. V was clipped by 0 bases and J by 7 bases, with 15 bases between them. Germline V lookup: CDR1 SEHNR, CDR2 FQNEAQ (reference sequence). This CDR3 contains 15 residues. The CDR3 loop is CASSLAGAGEAGYTF. The CDR3 DNA reads as TGTGCCAGCAGCTTAGCCGGGGCAGGGGAGGCTGGCTACACCTTC. The full variable domain, in which reference TRBV7-9 and TRBJ1-2 provide the parts outside the CDR3, is DTGVSQNPRHKITKRGQNVTFRCDPISEHNRLYWYRQTLGQGPEFLTYFQNEAQLEKSRLLSDRFSAERPKGSFSTLEIQRTEQGDSAMYLCASSLAGAGEAGYTFGSGTRLTVV.

There are many counts of this clonotype. The rearrangement uses TRBV5-1 and TRBJ2-3, with 11 bases matching TRBD1. Germline loops: CDR1 SGHRS, CDR2 YFSETQ. The CDR3 is 16 residues long. The V gene end was trimmed by 0 bases and the J gene end by 5 bases; junction bases not matched to a gene: 5. The CDR3, as DNA: TGCGCCAGCAGCTTGGAAGGACAGGGGGCAGGAGATACGCAGTATTTT. This sequence encodes CASSLEGQGAGDTQYF.

This clonotype was recorded at least ten times. The chain recombines TRBV7-2 with TRBJ1-6, with a possible D match to TRBD1 (6 bases). This CDR3 region has 14 residues. Per germline, CDR1 SGHTA and CDR2 FQGNSA. The V gene lost 1 base and the J gene lost 7 bases, with 8 bases spanning the gap. The CDR3 loop is CASSLGDRNSPLHF. CDR3 coding DNA: TGTGCCAGCAGCTTAGGAGACAGGAATTCACCCCTCCACTTT.

In regard to this clonotype: One junction end disagrees with the germline gene, perhaps due to a read error. CDR3 coding DNA: TGTTCCAGCAAAACAGGGACCTCATCCCGGACCCAGTACTTC. Encoded protein: CSSKTGTSSRTQYF. The chain employs TRBV6-5 and TRBJ2-5; TRBD1 might be the D (6 bases). Per germline, CDR1 MNHEY and CDR2 SVGAGI. The CDR3 loop spans 14 amino acids.

At least ten counts were recorded for this clonotype. This chain uses TRBV5-1 with TRBJ2-1; TRBD2 matches at 9 bases. The CDR3 is made up of 16 amino acids. CDR1 is SGHRS and CDR2 is YFSETQ in the germline V gene. J was trimmed by 2 bases and V by 2 bases; bases with no gene match: 5. CDR3 coding DNA: TGCGCCAGCAGCTTTGGCTTAGCGGGAGCCTACAATGAGCAGTTCTTC. Residues: CASSFGLAGAYNEQFF.

This clonotype was seen repeatedly, ten times or more. V is TRBV7-2 and J is TRBJ1-6; tentative D call: TRBD1 (5 bases). The germline V and J ends were trimmed by 1 base and 9 bases, with 19 bases remaining between them. The CDR3 is 17 amino acids. Germline loops: CDR1 SGHTA, CDR2 FQGNSA. CDR3 residues: CASSLEGIREGSSPLHF. The CDR3, as DNA: TGTGCCAGCAGCTTAGAAGGTATCAGGGAAGGAAGTTCACCCCTCCACTTT.

This clonotype was seen many times. The chain links TRBV7-9 to TRBJ1-1, with D possibly matching TRBD1 (6 bases). Germline CDR1 and CDR2: SEHNR and FQNEAQ (reference sequence). The CDR3 extends over 14 amino acids. V dropped 5 bases and J dropped 5 bases, with 15 bases sitting between them. The CDR3 here is CASSIRGARTEAFF. The CDR3 bases are TGTGCCAGCAGCATAAGGGGGGCTCGGACTGAAGCTTTCTTT.

At least ten counts were recorded for this clonotype. The rearrangement joins TRBV12-3 or TRBV12-4 to TRBJ1-6; D is possibly TRBD1 (5 bases). Trimming shortened V by 4 bases and J by 6 bases, and 13 bases separated the two germline ends. This CDR3 is built from 15 residues. This CDR3 reads CASSSSGPPNSPLHF. DNA for the CDR3: TGTGCCAGCAGTTCCTCGGGACCCCCTAATTCACCCCTCCACTTT.

This clonotype has a count of ten or more. This chain uses TRBV20-1 with TRBJ1-1; D not resolved. CDR3 length: 15 residues. The V and J ends lost 3 bases and 1 base respectively, with 15 bases between them. Germline V gene lookup returns CDR1 DFQATT and CDR2 SNEGSKA (reference sequence). The CDR3 region is CSASRHEAGNTEAFF. The CDR3 DNA follows: TGCAGTGCTAGTAGGCATGAAGCTGGGAACACTGAAGCTTTCTTT.

This clonotype was seen repeatedly, ten times or more. The chain joins TRBV10-3 to TRBJ2-5; 10 bases are a match to TRBD2. The CDR3 sequence is 16 residues long. The junction had 13 bases not matched to a gene; V was cut back by 7 bases and J by 5 bases. In germline, CDR1 is ENHRY, CDR2 SYGVKD. CDR3 loop: CAIKPNGASGSETQYF. In DNA, the CDR3 is TGTGCCATCAAGCCAAACGGGGCTAGCGGGAGTGAGACCCAGTACTTC.

The sample holds many counts of this clonotype. This rearrangement joins TRBV12-3 or TRBV12-4 to TRBJ1-2, with D maybe TRBD1 (6 bases). Trimming shortened V by 6 bases and J by 1 base, and 21 bases separated the two germline ends. The CDR3 contains 17 residues. The CDR3: CASRGTGLPSINYGYTF. In nucleotides, the CDR3 is TGTGCCAGCAGGGGAACAGGGCTTCCATCAATTAACTATGGCTACACCTTC.

This clonotype was found many times. V usage is TRBV21-1 and J usage is TRBJ2-7; no DNA check was done on the table's D call, TRBD2. TRBV21-1 is a documented pseudogene. This CDR3 has 17 residues. In nucleotides, the CDR3 is TGTGCCAGCAGCAAAAGGACTAGCGGGAGTATTAAGTCCGAGCAGTACTTC. This gives the protein CASSKRTSGSIKSEQYF.

This clonotype was seen ten or more times. V is TRBV5-1 and J is TRBJ1-4; unclear D gene. There are 13 residues in the CDR3. Looked up from germline, CDR1 is SGHRS and CDR2 is YFSETQ. Deletions cut 4 bases from V and 5 bases from J, with 9 bases between. The CDR3 bases are TGCGCCAGCAGCCCCGACCTAAATGAAAAACTGTTTTTT. Encoded protein: CASSPDLNEKLFF.

The sample holds many counts of this clonotype. The chain carries TRBV7-2 and TRBJ1-2, with D tentatively TRBD1 (6 bases). Germline V gene sequence: CDR1 SGHTA, CDR2 FQGNSA. V was clipped by 5 bases and J by 8 bases, with 18 bases between them. The CDR3 length is 14 residues. The CDR3 nucleotides are TGTGCCAGCAGCCCGCCGTTGACAGGAACAGGCTACACCTTC. Residues: CASSPPLTGTGYTF.

This clonotype was detected many times. V is TRBV7-2 and J is TRBJ2-7; D assignment may be TRBD1 or TRBD2 (5 bases each). Germline V gene sequence: CDR1 SGHTA, CDR2 FQGNSA. The CDR3 consists of 15 residues. Between the trimmed V and J ends, which lost 5 bases and 0 bases, there was a span of 14 bases. For the CDR3, the DNA is TGTGCCAGCAGCCAATGGGACCTTAGCTCCTACGAGCAGTACTTC. It encodes CASSQWDLSSYEQYF. Filled out from reference TRBV7-2 and TRBJ2-7, the complete variable domain reads GAGVSQSPSNKVTEKGKDVELRCDPISGHTALYWYRQSLGQGLEFLIYFQGNSAPDKSGLPSDRFSAERTGGSVSTLTIQRTQQEDSAVYLCASSQWDLSSYEQYFGPGTRLTVT.

This clonotype was seen at least ten times. The CDR3 DNA follows: TGTGCCAGCATGAATAGACGGATCGCCCCGGGCACTGAAGCTTTCTTT. Translated, it gives CASMNRRIAPGTEAFF. The V and J genes are TRBV6-6 and TRBJ1-1; D call uncertain. Trimming took 7 bases from V and 4 from J, leaving 22 bases between them. The CDR3 contains 16 residues. CDR1 and CDR2 (germline): MNHNY, SVGAGI (reference sequence).

As to this clonotype: A read error may be the cause here, since a much bigger clone is one base away. This chain connects TRBV10-3 to TRBJ2-5; tentatively, D is TRBD2 (6 bases). The CDR3 has 14 residues. The germline V gene encodes CDR1 ENHRY and CDR2 SYGVKD. In DNA form, the CDR3 reads TGTTCCATCAGTGGAGGGCAGGGTATCGAGACCCAGTACTTC. Encoded protein: CSISGGQGIETQYF.

In this sample, this clonotype turned up a few times. This chain connects TRBV6-5 to TRBJ2-3; D unresolved. Per germline, CDR1 MNHEY and CDR2 SVGAGI. CDR3 length: 15 residues. V was clipped by 4 bases and J by 0 bases, with 11 bases between them. The CDR3 DNA reads TGTGCCAGCAGTTTTGGCAGATTGAGCACAGATACGCAGTATTTT. This gives the protein CASSFGRLSTDTQYF.

About this clonotype itself: Its ends do not fully match the called genes, so a read error is possible. Here the CDR3 reads CVSSLFPKETQYF. Written as DNA, the CDR3 is TGTGTCAGCAGCTTATTCCCAAAAGAGACCCAGTACTTC. The V and J genes are TRBV7-2 and TRBJ2-5, with no clear D. The CDR3 loop spans 13 amino acids. CDR1 and CDR2 from the germline V gene are SGHTA and FQGNSA.